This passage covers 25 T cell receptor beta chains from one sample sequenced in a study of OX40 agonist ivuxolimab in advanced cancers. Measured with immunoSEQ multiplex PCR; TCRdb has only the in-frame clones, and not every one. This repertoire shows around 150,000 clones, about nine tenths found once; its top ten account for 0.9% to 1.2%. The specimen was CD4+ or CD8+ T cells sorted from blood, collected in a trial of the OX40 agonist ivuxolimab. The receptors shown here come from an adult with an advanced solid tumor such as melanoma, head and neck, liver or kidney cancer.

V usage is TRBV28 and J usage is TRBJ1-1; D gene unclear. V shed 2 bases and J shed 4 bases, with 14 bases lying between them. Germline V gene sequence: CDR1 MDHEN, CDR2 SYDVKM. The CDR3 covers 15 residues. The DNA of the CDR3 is TGTGCCAGCAGTTTAAGAGCCCCGACGGGCACTGAAGCTTTCTTT. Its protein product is CASSLRAPTGTEAFF.

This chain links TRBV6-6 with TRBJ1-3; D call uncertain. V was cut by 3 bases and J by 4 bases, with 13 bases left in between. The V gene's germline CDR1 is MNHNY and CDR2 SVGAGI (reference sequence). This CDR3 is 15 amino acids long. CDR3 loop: CASSYDRRAGNTIYF. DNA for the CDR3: TGTGCCAGCAGTTATGATAGAAGGGCCGGAAACACCATATATTTT.

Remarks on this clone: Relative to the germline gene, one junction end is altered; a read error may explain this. The CDR3 here is CASSLNPRGGAGKLFF. Written as DNA, the CDR3 is TGTGCCAGCAGCTTAAACCCTCGAGGAGGGGCCGGGAAGCTGTTTTTT. The rearrangement links TRBV7-3 to TRBJ2-2, with a tentative D call TRBD2 (6 bases). The CDR3 totals 16 residues. The V gene's germline CDR1 is SGHTA and CDR2 FQGTGA.

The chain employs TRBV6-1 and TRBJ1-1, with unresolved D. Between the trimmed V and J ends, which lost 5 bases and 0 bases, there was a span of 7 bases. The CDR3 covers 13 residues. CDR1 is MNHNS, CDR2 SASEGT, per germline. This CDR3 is CASSWGVNTEAFF. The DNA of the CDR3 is TGTGCCAGCAGTTGGGGAGTGAACACTGAAGCTTTCTTT.

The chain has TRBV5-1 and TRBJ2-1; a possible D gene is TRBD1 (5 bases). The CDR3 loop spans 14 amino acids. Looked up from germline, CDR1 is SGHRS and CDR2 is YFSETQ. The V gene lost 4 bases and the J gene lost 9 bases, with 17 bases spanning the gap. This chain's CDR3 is CASSISTGSGEQFF. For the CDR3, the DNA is TGCGCCAGCAGCATATCTACAGGTTCAGGTGAGCAGTTCTTC.

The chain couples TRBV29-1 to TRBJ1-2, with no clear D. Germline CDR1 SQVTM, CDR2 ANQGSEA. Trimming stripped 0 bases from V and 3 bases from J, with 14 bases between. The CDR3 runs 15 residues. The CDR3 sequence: CSVEDVDGEYYGYTF. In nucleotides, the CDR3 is TGCAGCGTTGAAGATGTGGACGGGGAATACTATGGCTACACCTTC.

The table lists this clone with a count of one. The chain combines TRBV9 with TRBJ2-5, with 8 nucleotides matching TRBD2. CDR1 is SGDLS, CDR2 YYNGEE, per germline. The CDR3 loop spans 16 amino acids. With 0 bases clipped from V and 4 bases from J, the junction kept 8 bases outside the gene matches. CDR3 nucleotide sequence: TGTGCCAGCAGCGTAGAAGGAACTAGCGGTCGAGAGACCCAGTACTTC. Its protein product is CASSVEGTSGRETQYF.

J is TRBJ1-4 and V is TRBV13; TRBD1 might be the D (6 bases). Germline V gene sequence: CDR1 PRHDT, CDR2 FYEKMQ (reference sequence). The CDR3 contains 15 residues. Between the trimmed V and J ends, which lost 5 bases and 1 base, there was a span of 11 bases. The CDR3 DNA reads TGTGCCAGCAGCCCCCCGGACAGAACTAATGAAAAACTGTTTTTT. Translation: CASSPPDRTNEKLFF.

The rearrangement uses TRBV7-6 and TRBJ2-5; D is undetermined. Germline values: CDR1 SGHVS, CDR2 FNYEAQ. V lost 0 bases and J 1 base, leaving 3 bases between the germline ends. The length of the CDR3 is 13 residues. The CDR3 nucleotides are TGTGCCAGCAGCTTAGCCCTCCAAGAGACCCAGTACTTC. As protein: CASSLALQETQYF.

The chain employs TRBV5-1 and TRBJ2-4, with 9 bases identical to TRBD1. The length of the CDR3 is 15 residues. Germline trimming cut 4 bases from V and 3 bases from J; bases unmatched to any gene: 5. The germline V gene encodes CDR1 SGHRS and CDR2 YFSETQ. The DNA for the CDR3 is TGCGCCAGCAGCCAGGGACAGGGAGACAAAAACATTCAGTACTTC. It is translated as CASSQGQGDKNIQYF.

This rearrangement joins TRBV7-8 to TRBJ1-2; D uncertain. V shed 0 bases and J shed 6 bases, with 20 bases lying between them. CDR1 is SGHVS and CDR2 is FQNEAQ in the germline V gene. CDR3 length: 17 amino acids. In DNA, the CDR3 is TGTGCCAGCAGCTTAGCCTTCACGCCCCTCTACATTGATGGCTACACCTTC. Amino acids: CASSLAFTPLYIDGYTF.

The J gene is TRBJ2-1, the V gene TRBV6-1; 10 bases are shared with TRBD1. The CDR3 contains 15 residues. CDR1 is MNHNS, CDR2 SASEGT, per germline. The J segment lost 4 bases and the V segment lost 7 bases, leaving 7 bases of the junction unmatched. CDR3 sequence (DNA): TGTGCCAGCATCCAAGGGGGACAGGGGTACAATGAGCAGTTCTTC. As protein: CASIQGGQGYNEQFF.

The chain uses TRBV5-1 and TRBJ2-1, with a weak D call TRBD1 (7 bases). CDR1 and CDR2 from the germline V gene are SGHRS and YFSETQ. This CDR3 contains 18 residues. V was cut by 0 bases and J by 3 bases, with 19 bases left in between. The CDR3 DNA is TGCGCCAGCAGCTTGGGACTGATAGCAGGGGGGTTCTACAATGAGCAGTTCTTC. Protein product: CASSLGLIAGGFYNEQFF.

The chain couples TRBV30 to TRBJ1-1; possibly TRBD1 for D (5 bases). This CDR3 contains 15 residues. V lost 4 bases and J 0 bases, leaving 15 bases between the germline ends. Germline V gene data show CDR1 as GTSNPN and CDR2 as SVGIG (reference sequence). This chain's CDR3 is CAWTPGPRVNTEAFF. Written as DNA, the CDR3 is TGTGCCTGGACCCCGGGGCCCAGGGTGAACACTGAAGCTTTCTTT.

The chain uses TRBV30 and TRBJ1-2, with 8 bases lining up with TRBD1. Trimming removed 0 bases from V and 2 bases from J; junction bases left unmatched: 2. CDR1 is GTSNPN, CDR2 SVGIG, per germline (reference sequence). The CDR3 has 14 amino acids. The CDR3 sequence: CAWSVGQENYGYTF. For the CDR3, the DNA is TGTGCCTGGAGTGTGGGACAGGAAAACTATGGCTACACCTTC. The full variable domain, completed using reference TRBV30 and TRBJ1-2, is SQTIHQWPATLVQPVGSPLSLECTVEGTSNPNLYWYRQAAGRGLQLLFYSVGIGQISSEVPQNLSASRPQDRQFILSSKKLLLSDSGFYLCAWSVGQENYGYTFGSGTRLTVV.

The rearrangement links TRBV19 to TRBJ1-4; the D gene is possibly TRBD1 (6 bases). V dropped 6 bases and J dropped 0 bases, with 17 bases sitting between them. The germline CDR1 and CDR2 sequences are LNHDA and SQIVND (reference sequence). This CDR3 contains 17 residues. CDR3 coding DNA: TGTGCCAGTAGCCCCGGCAGGGGCCCTTCAACTAATGAAAAACTGTTTTTT. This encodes CASSPGRGPSTNEKLFF.

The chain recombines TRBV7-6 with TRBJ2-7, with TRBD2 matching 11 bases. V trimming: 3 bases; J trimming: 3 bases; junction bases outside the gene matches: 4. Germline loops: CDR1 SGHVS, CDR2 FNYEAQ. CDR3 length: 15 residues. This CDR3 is CASSLTSGAIYEQYF. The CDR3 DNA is TGTGCCAGCAGCTTGACTAGCGGGGCCATCTACGAGCAGTACTTC.

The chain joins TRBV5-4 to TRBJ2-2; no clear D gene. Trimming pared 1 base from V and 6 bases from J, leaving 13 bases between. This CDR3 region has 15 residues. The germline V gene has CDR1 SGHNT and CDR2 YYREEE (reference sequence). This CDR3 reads CASSLPWSQSGELFF. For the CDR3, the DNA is TGTGCCAGCAGCTTGCCTTGGTCTCAGTCCGGGGAGCTGTTTTTT.

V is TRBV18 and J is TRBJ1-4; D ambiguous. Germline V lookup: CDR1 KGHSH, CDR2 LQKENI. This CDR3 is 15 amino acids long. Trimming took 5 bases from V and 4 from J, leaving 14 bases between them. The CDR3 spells CASSDRGTGNEKLFF. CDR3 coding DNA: TGTGCCAGCTCAGACCGGGGTACTGGTAATGAAAAACTGTTTTTT.

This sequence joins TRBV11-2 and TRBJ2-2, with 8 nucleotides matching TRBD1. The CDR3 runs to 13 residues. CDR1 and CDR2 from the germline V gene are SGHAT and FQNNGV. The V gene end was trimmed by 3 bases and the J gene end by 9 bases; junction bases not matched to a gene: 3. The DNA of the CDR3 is TGTGCCAGCAGCTTGGACAGGGAGCGGGAGCTGTTTTTT. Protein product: CASSLDRERELFF.

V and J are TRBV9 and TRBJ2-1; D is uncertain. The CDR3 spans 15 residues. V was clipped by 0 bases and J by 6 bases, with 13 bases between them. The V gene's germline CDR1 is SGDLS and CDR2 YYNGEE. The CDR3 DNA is TGTGCCAGCAGCGTAGGCGGACCGACAATCAATGAGCAGTTCTTC. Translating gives CASSVGGPTINEQFF.

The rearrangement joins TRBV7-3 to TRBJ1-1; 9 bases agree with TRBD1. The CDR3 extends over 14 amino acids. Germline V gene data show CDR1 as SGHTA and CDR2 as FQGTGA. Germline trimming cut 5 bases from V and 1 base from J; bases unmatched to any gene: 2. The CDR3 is CASSQGQGNTEAFF. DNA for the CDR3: TGTGCCAGCAGCCAGGGACAGGGGAACACTGAAGCTTTCTTT. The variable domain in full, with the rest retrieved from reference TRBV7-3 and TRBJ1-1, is GAGVSQTPSNKVTEKGKYVELRCDPISGHTALYWYRQSLGQGPEFLIYFQGTGAADDSGLPNDRFFAVRPEGSVSTLKIQRTERGDSAVYLCASSQGQGNTEAFFGQGTRLTVV.

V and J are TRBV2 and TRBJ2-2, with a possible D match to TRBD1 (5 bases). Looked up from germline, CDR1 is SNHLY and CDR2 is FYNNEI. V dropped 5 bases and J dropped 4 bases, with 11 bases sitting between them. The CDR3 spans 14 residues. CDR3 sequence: CASSSEQGTGELFF. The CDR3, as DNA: TGTGCCAGCAGTTCTGAGCAGGGCACCGGGGAGCTGTTTTTT.

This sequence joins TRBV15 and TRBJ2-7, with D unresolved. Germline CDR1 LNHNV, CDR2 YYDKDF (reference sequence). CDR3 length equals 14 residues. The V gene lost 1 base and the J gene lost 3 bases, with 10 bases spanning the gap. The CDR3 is CATSRGNSYYEQYF. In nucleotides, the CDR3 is TGTGCCACCAGCAGAGGTAACAGCTACTACGAGCAGTACTTC.

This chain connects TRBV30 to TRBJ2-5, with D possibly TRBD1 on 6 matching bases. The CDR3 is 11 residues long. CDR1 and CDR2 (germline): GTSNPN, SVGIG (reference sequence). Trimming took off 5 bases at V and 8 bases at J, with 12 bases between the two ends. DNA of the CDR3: TGTGCCTGGGAAACGGGACAAACCCAGTACTTC. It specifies CAWETGQTQYF.